The clone carrying this T cell receptor (beta chain) showed up just a few times. With 3 bases removed from V and 7 bases from J, the gap between germline ends came to 12 bases. The CDR3 is made up of 14 amino acids. CDR1 is LNHDA, CDR2 SQIVND, per germline (reference sequence). Under the authors' procedure: Estimation of nucleated cell counts relied on the amplification of reference gene primers. The repertoire was sequenced with immunoSEQ multiplex PCR; TCRdb's copy has only in-frame clones and lacks some. That table is the source of V, J and clone size, and D and trimming were worked out from the DNA. The sample holds some 69,000 clones, 65% to 85% seen once. The data are from a study of blood T cell repertoires in COVID-19. The overall study: Sources were T cells, B-cell-depleted T cells, or PBMCs; the material itself was cDNA or gDNA.

Sequencing was carried out using peripheral blood. The chain combines TRBV19 with TRBJ1-4, with no clear D. The source is an elderly man with active or convalescent COVID-19. CDR3 in amino acids: CASSMGWRTEKLFF. For the CDR3, the DNA is TGTGCCAGTAGTATGGGTTGGAGGACTGAAAAACTGTTTTTT.